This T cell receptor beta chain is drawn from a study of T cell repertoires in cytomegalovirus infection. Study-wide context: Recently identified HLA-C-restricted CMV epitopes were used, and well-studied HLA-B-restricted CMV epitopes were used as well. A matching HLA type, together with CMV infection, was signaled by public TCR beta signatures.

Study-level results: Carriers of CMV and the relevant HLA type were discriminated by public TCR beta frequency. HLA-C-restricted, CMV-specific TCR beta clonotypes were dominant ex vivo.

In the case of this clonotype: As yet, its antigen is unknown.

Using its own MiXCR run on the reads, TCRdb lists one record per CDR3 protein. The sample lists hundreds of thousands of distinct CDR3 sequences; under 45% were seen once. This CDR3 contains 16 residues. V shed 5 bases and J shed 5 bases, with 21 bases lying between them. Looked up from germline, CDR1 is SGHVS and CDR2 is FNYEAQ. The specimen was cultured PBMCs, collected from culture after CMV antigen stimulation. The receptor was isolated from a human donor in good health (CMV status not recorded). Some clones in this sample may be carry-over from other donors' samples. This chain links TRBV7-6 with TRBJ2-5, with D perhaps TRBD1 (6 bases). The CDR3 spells CASSSKQGRRKETQYF. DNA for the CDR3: TGTGCCAGCAGCAGCAAACAGGGAAGACGAAAGGAGACCCAGTACTTC.